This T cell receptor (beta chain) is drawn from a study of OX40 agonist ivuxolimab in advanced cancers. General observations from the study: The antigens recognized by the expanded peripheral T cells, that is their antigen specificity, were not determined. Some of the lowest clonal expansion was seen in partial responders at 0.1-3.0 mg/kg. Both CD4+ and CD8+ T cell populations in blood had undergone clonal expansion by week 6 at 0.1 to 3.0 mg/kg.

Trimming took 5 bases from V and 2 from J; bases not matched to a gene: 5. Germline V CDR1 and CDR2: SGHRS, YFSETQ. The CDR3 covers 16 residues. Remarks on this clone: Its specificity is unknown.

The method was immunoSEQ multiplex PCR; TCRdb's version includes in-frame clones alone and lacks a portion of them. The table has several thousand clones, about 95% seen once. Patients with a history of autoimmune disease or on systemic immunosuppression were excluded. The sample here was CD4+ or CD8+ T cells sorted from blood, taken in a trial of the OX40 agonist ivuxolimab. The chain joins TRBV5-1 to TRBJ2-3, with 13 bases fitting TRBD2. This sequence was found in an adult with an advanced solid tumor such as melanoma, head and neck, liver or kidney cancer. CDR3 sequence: CASRPGLAGATDTQYF. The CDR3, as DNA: TGCGCCAGCAGGCCAGGACTAGCGGGAGCCACAGATACGCAGTATTTT.